Listed below are T cell receptor beta chains from one sample, sequenced in a study of T cell repertoires in cytomegalovirus infection. TCRdb used MiXCR to reprocess the reads, holding one entry per CDR3 protein. The sample has approximately 76,000 distinct CDR3 sequences, roughly 3.6% seen once. The material sequenced was PBMCs. These receptor sequences come from a human donor in good health (CMV status not recorded). Some clones in this sample may be carry-over from other donors' samples. Each CDR3 is given with its conserved first and last residue. The D gene is left open where the match is weak. Clone size is given as once, few, many, or a class for an expanded clone.

j_call | v_call | d_call | clone_size | cdr3_nt | cdr3_aa
TRBJ2-7 | TRBV6-1 | TRBD1 | many | TGTGCCAGCAGTTGGGACAGGAGCTCCTACGAGCAGTACTTC | CASSWDRSSYEQYF
TRBJ1-5 | TRBV7-2 | NA | many | TGTGCCAGCAGCGCGGACCGAAGCCAGCCCCAGCATTTT | CASSADRSQPQHF
TRBJ2-3 | TRBV7-2 | NA | many | TGTGCCAGCAGCTCCTCTAGGGATACGCAGTATTTT | CASSSSRDTQYF
TRBJ1-2 | TRBV7-2 | NA | many | TGTGCCAGCAGCTTAGGGCCGGCAAGTTTATCTAACTATGGCTACACCTTC | CASSLGPASLSNYGYTF
TRBJ1-2 | TRBV30 | NA | many | TGTGCCTGGAGACGCCGGGACCCTAACTATGGCTACACCTTC | CAWRRRDPNYGYTF
TRBJ1-6 | TRBV6-2/TRBV6-3 | TRBD1 | many | TGTGCCAGCAGGACCGGGACAGGGAATTCACCCCTCCACTTT | CASRTGTGNSPLHF
TRBJ2-3 | TRBV27 | NA | many | TGTGCCAGCAGTTTAAGGTGTAGATCTGATACGCAGTATTTT | CASSLRCRSDTQYF
TRBJ1-6 | TRBV11-1 | TRBD1 | many | TGTGCCAGCAGCTGGGACAGGGGGAATTCACCCCTCCACTTT | CASSWDRGNSPLHF
TRBJ2-3 | TRBV4-2 | TRBD1 | many | TGTGCCAGCAGCCAGAGCCGGACAGGGGGAACAGATACGCAGTATTTT | CASSQSRTGGTDTQYF
TRBJ1-1 | TRBV7-9 | NA | many | TGTGCCAGCAGCTTAGCTGACAGGACTGAAGCTTTCTTT | CASSLADRTEAFF
TRBJ2-7 | TRBV28 | NA | many | TGTGCCAGCAGTCCGACAGGACCGTACGAGCAGTACTTC | CASSPTGPYEQYF
TRBJ2-5 | TRBV27 | TRBD2 | many | TGTGCCAGCAGGGGGGGGAATCAAGAGACCCAGTACTTC | CASRGGNQETQYF
TRBJ1-2 | TRBV6-5 | TRBD1 | many | TGTGCCAGCAGTTCCCCGGGACAGGGCGGCGGCTATGGCTACACCTTC | CASSSPGQGGGYGYTF
TRBJ1-6 | TRBV19 | NA | many | TGTGCCAGTAGTACCACAGATAATTCACCCCTCCACTTT | CASSTTDNSPLHF
TRBJ2-6 | TRBV6-5 | TRBD1 | few | TGTGCCAGCAGGCGAGGGGGCAGAGGATTTGGGGCCAACGTCCTGACTTTC | CASRRGGRGFGANVLTF
TRBJ1-5 | TRBV7-8 | NA | many | TGTGCCAGCAGCCTCAACAGGGTTGGCAATCAGCCCCAGCATTTT | CASSLNRVGNQPQHF